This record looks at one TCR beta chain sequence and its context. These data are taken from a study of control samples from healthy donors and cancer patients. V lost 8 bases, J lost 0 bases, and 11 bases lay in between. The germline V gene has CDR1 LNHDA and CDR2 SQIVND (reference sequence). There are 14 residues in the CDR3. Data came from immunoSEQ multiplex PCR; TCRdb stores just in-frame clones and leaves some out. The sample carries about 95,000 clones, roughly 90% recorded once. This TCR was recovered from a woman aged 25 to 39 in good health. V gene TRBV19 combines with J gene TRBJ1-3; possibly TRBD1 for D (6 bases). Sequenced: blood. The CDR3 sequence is CASETGASGNTIYF. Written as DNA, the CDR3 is TGTGCCAGTGAGACAGGTGCCTCTGGAAACACCATATATTTT.